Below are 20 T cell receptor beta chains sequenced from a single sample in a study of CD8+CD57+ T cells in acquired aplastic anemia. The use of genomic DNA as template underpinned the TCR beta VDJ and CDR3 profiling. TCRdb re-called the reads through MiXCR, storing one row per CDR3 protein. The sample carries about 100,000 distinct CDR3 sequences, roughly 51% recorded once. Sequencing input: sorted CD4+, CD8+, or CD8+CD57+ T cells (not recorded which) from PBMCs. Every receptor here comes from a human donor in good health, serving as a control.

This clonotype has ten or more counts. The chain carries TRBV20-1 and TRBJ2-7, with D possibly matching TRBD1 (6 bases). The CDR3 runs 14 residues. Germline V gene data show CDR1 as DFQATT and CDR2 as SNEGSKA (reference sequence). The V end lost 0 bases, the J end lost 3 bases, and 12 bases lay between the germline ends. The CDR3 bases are TGCAGTGCTAGAGATAGGTCACAGGGCTACGAGCAGTACTTC. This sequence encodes CSARDRSQGYEQYF.

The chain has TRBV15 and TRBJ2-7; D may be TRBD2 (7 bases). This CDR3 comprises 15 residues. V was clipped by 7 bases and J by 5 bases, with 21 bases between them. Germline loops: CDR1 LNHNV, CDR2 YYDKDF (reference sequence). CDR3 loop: CATKEGGVNRNEQYF. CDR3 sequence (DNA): TGTGCCACCAAAGAGGGGGGGGTTAATCGGAACGAGCAGTACTTC.

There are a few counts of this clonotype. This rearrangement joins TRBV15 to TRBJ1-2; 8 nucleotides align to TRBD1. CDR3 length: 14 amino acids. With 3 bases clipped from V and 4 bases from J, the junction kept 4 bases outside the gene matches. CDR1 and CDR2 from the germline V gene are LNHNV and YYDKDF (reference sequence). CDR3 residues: CATSRDRAGYGYTF. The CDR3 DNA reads TGTGCCACCAGCAGGGACAGGGCAGGCTATGGCTACACCTTC.

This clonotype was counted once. Here the CDR3 reads CAGTSQGTYNSPLHF. The CDR3 nucleotides are TGTGCCGGCACCTCGCAGGGGACCTATAATTCACCCCTCCACTTT. The rearrangement links TRBV27 to TRBJ1-6; D is possibly TRBD1 (6 bases). The CDR3 is made up of 15 amino acids. CDR1 MNHEY and CDR2 SMNVEV come from the germline V gene (reference sequence). V lost 11 bases and J 2 bases, leaving 16 bases between the germline ends.

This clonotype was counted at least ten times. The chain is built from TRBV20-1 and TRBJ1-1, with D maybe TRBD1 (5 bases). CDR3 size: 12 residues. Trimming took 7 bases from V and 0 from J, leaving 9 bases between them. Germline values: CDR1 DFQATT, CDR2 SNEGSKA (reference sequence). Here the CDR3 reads CSVRVMNTEAFF. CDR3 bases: TGCAGTGTCAGGGTTATGAACACTGAAGCTTTCTTT.

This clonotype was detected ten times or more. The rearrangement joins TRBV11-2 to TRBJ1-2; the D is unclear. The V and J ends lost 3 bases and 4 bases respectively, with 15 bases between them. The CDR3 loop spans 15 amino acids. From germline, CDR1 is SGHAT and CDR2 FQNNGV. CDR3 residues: CASSLTPFGSYGYTF. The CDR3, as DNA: TGTGCCAGCAGCTTGACTCCTTTTGGAAGCTATGGCTACACCTTC.

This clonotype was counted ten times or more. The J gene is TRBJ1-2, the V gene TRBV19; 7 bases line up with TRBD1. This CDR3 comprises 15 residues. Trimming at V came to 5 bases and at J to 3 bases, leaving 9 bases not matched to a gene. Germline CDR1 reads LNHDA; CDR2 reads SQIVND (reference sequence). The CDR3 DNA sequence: TGTGCCAGTAGTGTAATACAGGGGCGGGACTATGGCTACACCTTC. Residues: CASSVIQGRDYGYTF.

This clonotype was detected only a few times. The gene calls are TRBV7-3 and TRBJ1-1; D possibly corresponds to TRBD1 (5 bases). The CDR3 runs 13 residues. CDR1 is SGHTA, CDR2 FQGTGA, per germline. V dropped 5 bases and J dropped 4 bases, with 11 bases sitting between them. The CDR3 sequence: CASSDGAATEAFF. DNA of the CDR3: TGTGCCAGCAGCGACGGGGCGGCCACTGAAGCTTTCTTT.

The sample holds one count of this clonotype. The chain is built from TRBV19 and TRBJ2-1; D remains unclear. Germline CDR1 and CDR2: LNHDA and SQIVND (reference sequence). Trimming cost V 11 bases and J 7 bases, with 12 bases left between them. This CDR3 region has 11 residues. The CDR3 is CAAATDNEQFF. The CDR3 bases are TGTGCCGCTGCCACAGATAATGAGCAGTTCTTC.

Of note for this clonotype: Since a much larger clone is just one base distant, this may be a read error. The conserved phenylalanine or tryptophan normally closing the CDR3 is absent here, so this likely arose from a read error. The CDR3 sequence is CASSSWRGASNEQFL. CDR3 bases: TGTGCCAGCAGTTCGTGGCGGGGGGCATCGAATGAGCAGTTCCTC. The rearrangement uses TRBV12-3 or TRBV12-4 and TRBJ2-1, with TRBD2 identical over 8 bases. V shed 4 bases, J shed 7 bases, and the junction held 9 bases outside the gene matches. CDR3 length equals 15 residues.

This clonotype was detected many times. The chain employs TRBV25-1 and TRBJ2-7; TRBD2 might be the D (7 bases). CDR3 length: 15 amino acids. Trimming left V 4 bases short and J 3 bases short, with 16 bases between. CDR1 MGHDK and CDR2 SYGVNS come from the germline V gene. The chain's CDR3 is CASSGGGREIYEQYF. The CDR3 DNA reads TGTGCCAGCAGTGGGGGGGGCAGAGAGATCTACGAGCAGTACTTC.

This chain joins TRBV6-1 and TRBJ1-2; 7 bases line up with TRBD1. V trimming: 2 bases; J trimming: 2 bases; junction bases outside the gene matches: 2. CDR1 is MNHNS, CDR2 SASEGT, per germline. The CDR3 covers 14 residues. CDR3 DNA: TGTGCCAGCAGTGAACCGGGACAGAACTATGGCTACACCTTC. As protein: CASSEPGQNYGYTF.

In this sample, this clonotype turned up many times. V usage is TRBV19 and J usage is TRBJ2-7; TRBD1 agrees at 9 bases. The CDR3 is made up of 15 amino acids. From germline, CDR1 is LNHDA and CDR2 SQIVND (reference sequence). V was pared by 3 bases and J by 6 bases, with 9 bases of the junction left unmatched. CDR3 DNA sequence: TGTGCCAGTAGTATTTCGGGACAGGGTTCAAGCGAGCAGTACTTC. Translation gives CASSISGQGSSEQYF.

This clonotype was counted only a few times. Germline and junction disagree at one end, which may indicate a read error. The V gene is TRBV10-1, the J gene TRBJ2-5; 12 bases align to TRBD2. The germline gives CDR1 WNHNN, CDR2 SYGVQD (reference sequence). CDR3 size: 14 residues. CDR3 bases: TGTGCCATCAGTGAGACTAGCGGGGGACTGACCCAGTACTTC. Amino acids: CAISETSGGLTQYF.

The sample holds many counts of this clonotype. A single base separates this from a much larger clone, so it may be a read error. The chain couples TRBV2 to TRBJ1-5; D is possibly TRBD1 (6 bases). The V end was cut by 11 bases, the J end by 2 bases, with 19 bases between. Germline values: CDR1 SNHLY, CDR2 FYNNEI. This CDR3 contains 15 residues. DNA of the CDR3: TGTGCCTGCCGCACGGGGGGGCAGGGCAATCAGCCCCAGCATTTT. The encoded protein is CACRTGGQGNQPQHF.

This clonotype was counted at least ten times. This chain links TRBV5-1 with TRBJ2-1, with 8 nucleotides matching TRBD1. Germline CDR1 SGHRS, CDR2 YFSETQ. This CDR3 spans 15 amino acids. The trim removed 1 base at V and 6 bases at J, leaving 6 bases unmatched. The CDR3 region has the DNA TGCGCCAGCAGCTTGAACAGGGGGATCCTCAATGAGCAGTTCTTC. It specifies CASSLNRGILNEQFF.

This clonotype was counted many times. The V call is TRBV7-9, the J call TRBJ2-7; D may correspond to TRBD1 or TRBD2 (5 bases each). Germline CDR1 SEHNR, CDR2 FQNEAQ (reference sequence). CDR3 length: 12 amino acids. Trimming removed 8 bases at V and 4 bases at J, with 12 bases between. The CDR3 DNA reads TGTGCCAGCGTCCAGGGAGAATACGAGCAGTACTTC. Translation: CASVQGEYEQYF.

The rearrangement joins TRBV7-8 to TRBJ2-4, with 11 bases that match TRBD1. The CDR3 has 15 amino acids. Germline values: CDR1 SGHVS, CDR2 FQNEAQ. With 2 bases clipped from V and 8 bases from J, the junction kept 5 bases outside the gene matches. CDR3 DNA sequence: TGTGCCAGCAGCTTACGGGACAGGGGGGCAGACATTCAGTACTTC. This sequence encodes CASSLRDRGADIQYF.

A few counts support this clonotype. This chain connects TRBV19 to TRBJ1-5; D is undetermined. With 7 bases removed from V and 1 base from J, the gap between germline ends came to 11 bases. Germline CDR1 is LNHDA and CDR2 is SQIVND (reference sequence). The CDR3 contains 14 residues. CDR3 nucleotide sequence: TGTGCCAGTAAGCCAGCAGTAAGCAATCAGCCCCAGCATTTT. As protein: CASKPAVSNQPQHF.

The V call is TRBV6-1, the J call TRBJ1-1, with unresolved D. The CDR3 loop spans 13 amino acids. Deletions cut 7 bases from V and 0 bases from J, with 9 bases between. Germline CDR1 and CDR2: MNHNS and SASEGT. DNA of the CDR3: TGTGCCAGCAAGCCAAAACTGAACACTGAAGCTTTCTTT. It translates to CASKPKLNTEAFF.